This T cell receptor (beta chain) stems from a study of post-analysis software for immune sequencing data. V dropped 5 bases and J dropped 6 bases, with 18 bases sitting between them. The germline gives CDR1 MNHEY, CDR2 SVGAGI. This CDR3 is 15 amino acids long. Whole-study findings and limits: When patients were compared with controls, a handful of TRBV segments were more frequent, TRBV5-6, TRBV5-1 and TRBV20-1 among them. Significantly lower normalized Chao1 diversity was found in patients with multiple sclerosis relative to controls.

A few counts support this clonotype. Antigen unknown. Tagging with unique molecular identifiers was a feature of the TCR beta cDNA libraries. TCRdb used MiXCR to reprocess the PCR reads, holding one entry per CDR3 protein. The repertoire holds a few hundred thousand distinct CDR3 sequences, with less than 35% as singletons. The clonotype comes from a girl aged 5-17 years with multiple sclerosis. The V gene is TRBV6-5, the J gene TRBJ2-3; D ambiguous. What was sequenced was blood. CDR3 DNA sequence: TGTGCCAGCAGTCTTGGACGGAAATACGGGGATACGCAGTATTTT. Amino acid sequence: CASSLGRKYGDTQYF.